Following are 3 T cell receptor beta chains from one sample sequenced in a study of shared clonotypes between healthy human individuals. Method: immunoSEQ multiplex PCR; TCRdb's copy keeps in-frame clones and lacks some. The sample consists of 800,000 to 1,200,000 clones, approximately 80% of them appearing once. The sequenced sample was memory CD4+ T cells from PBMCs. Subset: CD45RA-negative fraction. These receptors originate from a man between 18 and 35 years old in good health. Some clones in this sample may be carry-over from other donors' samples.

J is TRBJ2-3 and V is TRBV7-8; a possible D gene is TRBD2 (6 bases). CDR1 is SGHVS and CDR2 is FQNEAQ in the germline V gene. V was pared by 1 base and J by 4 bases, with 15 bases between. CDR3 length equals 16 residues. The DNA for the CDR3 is TGTGCCAGCAGCTTAGTTCTAGTGGGAGGAGCAGATACGCAGTATTTT. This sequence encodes CASSLVLVGGADTQYF.

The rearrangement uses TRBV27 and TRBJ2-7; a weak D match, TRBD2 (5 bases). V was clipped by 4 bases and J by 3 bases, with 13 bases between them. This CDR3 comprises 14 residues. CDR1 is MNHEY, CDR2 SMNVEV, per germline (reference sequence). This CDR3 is CASSWRVSNYEQYF. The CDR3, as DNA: TGTGCCAGCAGTTGGCGGGTGTCTAACTACGAGCAGTACTTC.

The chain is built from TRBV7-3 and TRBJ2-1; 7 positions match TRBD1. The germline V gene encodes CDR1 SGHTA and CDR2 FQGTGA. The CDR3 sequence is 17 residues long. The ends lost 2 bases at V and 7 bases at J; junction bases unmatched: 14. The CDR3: CASSLGPPRGQWNEQFF. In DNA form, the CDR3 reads TGTGCCAGCAGCTTAGGTCCTCCTAGGGGGCAATGGAATGAGCAGTTCTTC.